Shown below are 3 T cell receptor beta chains from a single sample sequenced in a study of CD8+CD57+ T cells in acquired aplastic anemia. TCR beta VDJ and CDR3 profiling used genomic DNA as template. TCRdb fed the reads into MiXCR, producing one record per CDR3 protein. Among 250,000 to 300,000 distinct CDR3 sequences listed, around 60% were seen once. The specimen was sorted CD4+, CD8+, or CD8+CD57+ T cells (not recorded which) from PBMCs. The receptors here all came from a human donor with severe aplastic anemia or a healthy control (not recorded which).

Of note for this clonotype: One end of the junction does not line up with germline, which may come from a read error. CDR3 DNA: TGTGCCAGCGGCTTAGGAAACAGGGATGGCTACGAGCAGTACTTT. Its protein is CASGLGNRDGYEQYF. The chain employs TRBV7-3 and TRBJ2-3; D is possibly TRBD1 (6 bases). Looked up from germline, CDR1 is SGHTA and CDR2 is FQGTGA. The CDR3 loop spans 15 amino acids.

The rearrangement joins TRBV12-3 or TRBV12-4 to TRBJ1-1, with no clear D. This CDR3 comprises 13 residues. Trimming removed 7 bases from V and 1 base from J, with 10 bases in between. CDR3 DNA sequence: TGTGCCAGCACCCAGGACGGGAACACTGAAGCTTTCTTT. Translating it yields CASTQDGNTEAFF.

This clonotype was seen just once. The chain joins TRBV2 to TRBJ1-2; 10 positions agree with TRBD1. The V gene end was trimmed by 10 bases and the J gene end by 6 bases; junction bases not matched to a gene: 11. CDR1 is SNHLY and CDR2 is FYNNEI in the germline V gene. CDR3 length: 14 amino acids. Here the CDR3 DNA reads TGTGCCATCCCCCCGGGACAGGGGTACGATGGCTACACCTTC. Protein: CAIPPGQGYDGYTF.